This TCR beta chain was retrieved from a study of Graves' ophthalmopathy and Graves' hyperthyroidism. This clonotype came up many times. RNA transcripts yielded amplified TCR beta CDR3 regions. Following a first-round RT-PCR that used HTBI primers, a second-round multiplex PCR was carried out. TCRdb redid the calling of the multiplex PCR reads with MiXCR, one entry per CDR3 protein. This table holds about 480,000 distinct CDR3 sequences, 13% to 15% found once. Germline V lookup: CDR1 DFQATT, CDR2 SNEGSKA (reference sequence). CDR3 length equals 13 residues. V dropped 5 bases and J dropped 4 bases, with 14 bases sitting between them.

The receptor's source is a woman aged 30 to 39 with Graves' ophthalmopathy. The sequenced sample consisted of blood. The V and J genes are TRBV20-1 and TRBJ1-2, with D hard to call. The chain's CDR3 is CSASTVSAYGYTF. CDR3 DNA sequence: TGCAGTGCTTCGACCGTCTCGGCCTATGGCTACACCTTC.